The 19 T cell receptor beta chains listed next were all sequenced from one sample in a study of blood T cell repertoires in COVID-19. Clones were read by immunoSEQ multiplex PCR, and TCRdb kept only the in-frame ones, dropping some. The data hold 170,000 or so clones, with just over 85% observed a single time. The material sequenced was PBMCs or T cells enriched from blood (not recorded which). These receptors came from a woman aged 18 to 35 who had recovered from COVID-19.

J is TRBJ2-7 and V is TRBV28; 8 nucleotides agree with TRBD1. The V gene end was trimmed by 5 bases and the J gene end by 5 bases; junction bases not matched to a gene: 14. Germline-derived CDR1 and CDR2 are MDHEN and SYDVKM. The CDR3 has 16 amino acids. The CDR3 bases are TGTGCCAGCAGTCGAATCCAGACAGGGGATATAGACGAGCAGTACTTC. This translates into CASSRIQTGDIDEQYF.

V gene TRBV11-2 combines with J gene TRBJ1-3; no firm D call. The CDR3 extends over 16 amino acids. V was pared by 1 base and J by 0 bases, with 10 bases between. From germline, CDR1 is SGHAT and CDR2 FQNNGV. CDR3 amino acids: CASSLVLGSSGNTIYF. CDR3 DNA sequence: TGTGCCAGCAGCTTAGTGCTGGGGAGCTCTGGAAACACCATATATTTT.

This clone was seen more than once but under ten times. V gene TRBV4-3 combines with J gene TRBJ1-1, with a tentative D call TRBD1 (5 bases). V lost 1 base, J lost 6 bases, and 15 bases lay in between. The CDR3 runs to 15 residues. CDR1 and CDR2 (germline): LGHNA, YSLEER. The CDR3 coding sequence is TGCGCCAGCAGCCAAGTGGGAAAGGGGTCTGCTGAAGCTTTCTTT. Translated, it gives CASSQVGKGSAEAFF.

The chain joins TRBV2 to TRBJ2-1; 8 bases align to TRBD1. The CDR3 length is 14 residues. V was clipped by 6 bases and J by 4 bases; unmatched bases: 5. From germline, CDR1 is SNHLY and CDR2 FYNNEI. CDR3 bases: TGTGCCAGCAGGGTGACAGGGGTATACAATGAGCAGTTCTTC. Protein sequence: CASRVTGVYNEQFF.

This chain uses TRBV6-5 with TRBJ2-7; the match to TRBD2 covers 8 bases. The V gene's germline CDR1 is MNHEY and CDR2 SVGAGI. V gave up 2 bases and J gave up 2 bases; unmatched junction bases: 5. CDR3 length equals 15 residues. This CDR3 reads CASSYDPGRAYEQYF. The CDR3 nucleotides are TGTGCCAGCAGTTACGACCCCGGGAGGGCCTACGAGCAGTACTTC.

The chain uses TRBV6-2 or TRBV6-3 and TRBJ2-1, with 10 bases aligning to TRBD2. CDR1 MNHEY and CDR2 SVGEGT come from the germline V gene. V lost 6 bases and J lost 4; bases outside the gene matches: 3. The CDR3 spans 14 residues. This CDR3 reads CASSRTSGYNEQFF. For the CDR3, the DNA is TGTGCCAGCAGCCGGACTAGCGGATACAATGAGCAGTTCTTC.

The chain uses TRBV7-3 and TRBJ1-1; TRBD1 aligns across 8 bases. With 8 bases clipped from V and 1 base from J, the junction kept 6 bases outside the gene matches. Germline V gives CDR1 SGHTA, CDR2 FQGTGA. The CDR3 runs 14 residues. The DNA for the CDR3 is TGTGCCAGCCGAGGACAGGGAGAGAACACTGAAGCTTTCTTT. Protein sequence: CASRGQGENTEAFF. Complete variable domain (other parts from reference TRBV7-3 and TRBJ1-1): GAGVSQTPSNKVTEKGKYVELRCDPISGHTALYWYRQSLGQGPEFLIYFQGTGAADDSGLPNDRFFAVRPEGSVSTLKIQRTERGDSAVYLCASRGQGENTEAFFGQGTRLTVV.

The CDR3 is CASSQSNLRAYNEQFF. CDR3 in DNA: TGCGCCAGCAGCCAATCTAACCTACGGGCCTACAATGAGCAGTTCTTC. This chain links TRBV4-3 with TRBJ2-1, with D uncertain. This CDR3 is 16 amino acids long. Trimming shortened V by 2 bases and J by 2 bases, and 13 bases separated the two germline ends. Per germline, CDR1 LGHNA and CDR2 YSLEER.

The table lists this clone with a few counts. At the DNA level, this CDR3 is encoded by other sequences in the same sample as well. The chain uses TRBV18 and TRBJ1-2; possibly TRBD1 for D (6 bases). CDR3 length: 13 amino acids. V dropped 3 bases and J dropped 5 bases, with 10 bases sitting between them. Germline V lookup: CDR1 KGHSH, CDR2 LQKENI. Here the CDR3 DNA reads TGTGCCAGCTCACCCGACAGGTCGTATGGCTACACCTTC. Residues: CASSPDRSYGYTF.

The chain links TRBV9 to TRBJ2-2, with D possibly being TRBD1 (5 bases). Per germline, CDR1 SGDLS and CDR2 YYNGEE. The ends were cut back, 4 bases at V and 5 bases at J, with 15 bases in the middle. This CDR3 is 15 amino acids long. The CDR3 here is CASSPEVGETGELFF. CDR3 DNA sequence: TGTGCCAGCAGCCCAGAAGTAGGGGAAACCGGGGAGCTGTTTTTT. Full variable domain (remainder filled in from reference TRBV9 and TRBJ2-2): DSGVTQTPKHLITATGQRVTLRCSPRSGDLSVYWYQQSLDQGLQFLIQYYNGEERAKGNILERFSAQQFPDLHSELNLSSLELGDSALYFCASSPEVGETGELFFGEGSRLTVL.

The CDR3 DNA is TGTGCCAGCAGCGCCGGGAGGGCCGAATTCTCTCGCGAGCAGTACTTC. Translating gives CASSAGRAEFSREQYF. The chain couples TRBV9 to TRBJ2-7; 8 bases map to TRBD2. Germline CDR1 reads SGDLS; CDR2 reads YYNGEE. The CDR3 runs 16 residues. Trimming took 3 bases from V and 6 from J; bases not matched to a gene: 14. The whole variable domain, filled in from reference TRBV9 and TRBJ2-7, reads DSGVTQTPKHLITATGQRVTLRCSPRSGDLSVYWYQQSLDQGLQFLIQYYNGEERAKGNILERFSAQQFPDLHSELNLSSLELGDSALYFCASSAGRAEFSREQYFGPGTRLTVT.

V is TRBV7-8 and J is TRBJ1-1; D possibly corresponds to TRBD1 (6 bases). V shed 4 bases and J shed 11 bases, with 17 bases lying between them. The CDR3 loop spans 13 amino acids. In germline, CDR1 is SGHVS, CDR2 FQNEAQ. The chain's CDR3 is CASSSQGPSTAFF. The DNA of the CDR3 is TGTGCCAGCAGCTCACAGGGCCCCTCGACTGCTTTCTTT.

The chain recombines TRBV5-1 with TRBJ2-5; perhaps TRBD1 as D (5 bases). Trimming cost V 0 bases and J 4 bases, with 7 bases left between them. The CDR3 is 13 residues long. Germline loops: CDR1 SGHRS, CDR2 YFSETQ. CDR3 sequence reads: CASSLEGVETQYF. The CDR3 bases are TGCGCCAGCAGCTTGGAAGGGGTAGAGACCCAGTACTTC.

The chain carries TRBV11-2 and TRBJ2-7; tentative D call: TRBD2 (5 bases). Per the germline V gene, CDR1 is SGHAT and CDR2 is FQNNGV. The V end lost 5 bases, the J end lost 3 bases, and 14 bases lay between the germline ends. The CDR3 sequence is 14 residues long. CDR3 in DNA: TGTGCCAGCAGCCACGGCCGGGAAGGCTACGAGCAGTACTTC. Translating gives CASSHGREGYEQYF.

The chain couples TRBV19 to TRBJ1-2; tentatively, D is TRBD1 (6 bases). The CDR3 covers 13 residues. V was pared by 5 bases and J by 8 bases, with 15 bases between. CDR1 and CDR2 from the germline V gene are LNHDA and SQIVND (reference sequence). The CDR3 DNA reads TGTGCCAGTAGTCCCCAAGGACAGTGGGGCTACACCTTC. It specifies CASSPQGQWGYTF.

The chain uses TRBV19 and TRBJ2-7; TRBD1 agrees at 9 bases. CDR3 length: 13 amino acids. Per germline, CDR1 LNHDA and CDR2 SQIVND (reference sequence). Unmatched junction bases numbered 6, after V lost 10 bases and J lost 2 bases. The CDR3, as DNA: TGTGCCATCCGGGACAGGGTCACCTACGAGCAGTACTTC. The encoded protein is CAIRDRVTYEQYF.

V and J are TRBV10-3 and TRBJ1-2, with D maybe TRBD1 (5 bases). V was cut by 2 bases and J by 8 bases, with 15 bases left in between. Germline V lookup: CDR1 ENHRY, CDR2 SYGVKD. This CDR3 is 14 amino acids long. In DNA, the CDR3 is TGTGCCATCAGTGAGGGGCCGGGAGGGGACGGCTACACCTTC. Translating it yields CAISEGPGGDGYTF.

This clone was seen a single time. The V call is TRBV28, the J call TRBJ1-1; D unresolved. Germline V gives CDR1 MDHEN, CDR2 SYDVKM. Trimming left V 1 base short and J 1 base short, with 13 bases between. The CDR3 has 16 amino acids. CDR3 bases: TGTGCCAGCAGTTTATCCAGAATGGGAGGGAACACTGAAGCTTTCTTT. It yields the protein CASSLSRMGGNTEAFF.

The chain employs TRBV3-1 (or the pseudogene TRBV3-2) and TRBJ2-1; D gene ambiguous. Germline V gene data show CDR1 as LGHDT and CDR2 as YNNKEL (reference sequence). This CDR3 contains 13 residues. V lost 0 bases and J 4 bases, leaving 4 bases between the germline ends. The CDR3 protein is CASSQDGYNEQFF. The CDR3 DNA reads TGTGCCAGCAGCCAAGACGGGTACAATGAGCAGTTCTTC.